This TCR beta chain was recorded in a study of cytomegalovirus exposure and HLA in healthy donors. Study overall: An earlier analysis identified under 130 million unique TCR beta sequences in some 180 million T cells. Study-wide results and caveats: The authors considered a cluster of highly shared sequence variants likely to be a sequencing artifact. In a later analysis, HLA-associated TCR beta chains were more clonally expanded than equally common others.

Germline V gene data show CDR1 as ENHRY and CDR2 as SYGVKD. The CDR3 contains 10 residues. About this clone: The antigen is undetermined. The junction shows a germline mismatch at one end, possibly a read error.

PCR primers comprised 60 Vbeta and 13 Jbeta primers. Libraries were prepared by immunoSEQ multiplex PCR; TCRdb keeps only in-frame clonotypes and omits some of them. The top ten clones hold roughly 20% of a sample with around 100,000 clones, approximately 80% of them seen once. What was sequenced was PBMCs. This chain joins TRBV10-3 and TRBJ2-7; D is unresolved. The receptor's source is a young man in good health and CMV-seropositive. The CDR3 nucleotides read TGTGCCATCAGTGACCGGGTCCTAATTTTC. This encodes CAISDRVLIF.